Each of the 6 T cell receptor beta chains below was sequenced from the same sample in a study of shared clonotypes between healthy human individuals. The data were produced by immunoSEQ multiplex PCR, yet TCRdb's version contains in-frame clones alone and is incomplete. This table holds about 1 million clones, 75% found once. The specimen sequenced was memory CD4+ T cells sorted from blood. Subset reported: CD45RA-negative fraction. The origin of the receptors is a man aged 18 to 30 in good health.

V is TRBV5-3 and J is TRBJ1-5, with D hard to call. Being an ORF, TRBV5-3 has a function that is uncertain. V lost 6 bases and J 0 bases, leaving 10 bases between the germline ends. CDR3 length: 14 amino acids. CDR3 sequence reads: CARTGRSSNQPQHF. CDR3 DNA: TGTGCCAGAACTGGACGGAGTAGCAATCAGCCCCAGCATTTT.

This clone has a single count. The CDR3 DNA sequence: TGTGCCAGCAGCTTTTTTTCTGGAAACACCATATATTTT. Translating gives CASSFFSGNTIYF. The chain is built from TRBV11-2 and TRBJ1-3; no firm D call. The CDR3 runs 13 residues. Trimming shortened V by 3 bases and J by 1 base, and 4 bases separated the two germline ends. The germline gives CDR1 SGHAT, CDR2 FQNNGV.

CDR3 sequence reads: CASSPRPETQYF. The CDR3 bases are TGTGCCAGCAGCCCAAGGCCGGAGACCCAGTACTTC. The chain carries TRBV7-2 and TRBJ2-5; D call uncertain. The CDR3 contains 12 residues. CDR1 is SGHTA and CDR2 is FQGNSA in the germline V gene. V lost 5 bases, J lost 5 bases, and 9 bases lay in between.

This clone was seen only once. The CDR3 reads CASSHGGGTYEQYF. The CDR3 nucleotides are TGTGCCAGCAGCCACGGGGGGGGCACCTACGAGCAGTACTTC. The chain links TRBV13 to TRBJ2-7, with 8 positions matching TRBD2. Per germline, CDR1 PRHDT and CDR2 FYEKMQ (reference sequence). The CDR3 spans 14 residues. J gave up 2 bases and V 5 bases, and 5 bases lay outside the gene matches. The whole variable domain, remainder taken from reference TRBV13 and TRBJ2-7, is AAGVIQSPRHLIKEKRETATLKCYPIPRHDTVYWYQQGPGQDPQFLISFYEKMQSDKGSIPDRFSAQQFSDYHSELNMSSLELGDSALYFCASSHGGGTYEQYFGPGTRLTVT.

On this clone itself: This may be a read error, as it is one base from a much larger clone. The V call is TRBV7-9, the J call TRBJ2-5; D unresolved. The V end lost 3 bases, the J end lost 2 bases, and 7 bases lay between the germline ends. Germline values: CDR1 SEHNR, CDR2 FQNEAQ (reference sequence). The CDR3 extends over 13 amino acids. The CDR3 sequence is CASSFRFQETQYF. The CDR3 bases are TGTGCCAGCAGCTTTAGGTTTCAAGAGACCCAGTACTTC.

V usage is TRBV2 and J usage is TRBJ1-3; D might be TRBD1 (5 bases). The V and J ends lost 6 bases and 7 bases respectively, with 10 bases between them. The CDR3 is 12 amino acids. In germline, CDR1 is SNHLY, CDR2 FYNNEI. The CDR3, as DNA: TGTGCCAGCAGCCCGGGGCCTAACACCATATATTTT. Translated: CASSPGPNTIYF.